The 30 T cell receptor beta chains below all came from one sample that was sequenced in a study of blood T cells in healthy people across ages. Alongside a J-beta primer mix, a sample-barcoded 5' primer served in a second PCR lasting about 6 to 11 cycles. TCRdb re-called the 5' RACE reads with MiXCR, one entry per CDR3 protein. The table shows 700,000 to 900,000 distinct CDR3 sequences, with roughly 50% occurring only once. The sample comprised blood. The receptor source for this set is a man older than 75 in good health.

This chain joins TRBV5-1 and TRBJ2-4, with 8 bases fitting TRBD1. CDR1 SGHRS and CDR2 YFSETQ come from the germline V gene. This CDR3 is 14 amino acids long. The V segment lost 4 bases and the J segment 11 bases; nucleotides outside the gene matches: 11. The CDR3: CASSPPPGQEVQYF. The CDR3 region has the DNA TGCGCCAGCAGCCCGCCGCCGGGACAGGAGGTTCAGTACTTC. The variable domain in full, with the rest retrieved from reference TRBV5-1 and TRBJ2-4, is KAGVTQTPRYLIKTRGQQVTLSCSPISGHRSVSWYQQTPGQGLQFLFEYFSETQRNKGNFPGRFSGRQFSNSRSEMNVSTLELGDSALYLCASSPPPGQEVQYFGAGTRLSVL.

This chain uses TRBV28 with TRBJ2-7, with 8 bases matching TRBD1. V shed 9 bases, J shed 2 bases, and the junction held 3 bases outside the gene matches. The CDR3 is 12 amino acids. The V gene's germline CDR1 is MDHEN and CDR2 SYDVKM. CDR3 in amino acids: CASKTGAYEQYF. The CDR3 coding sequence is TGTGCCAGTAAGACAGGGGCCTACGAGCAGTACTTC.

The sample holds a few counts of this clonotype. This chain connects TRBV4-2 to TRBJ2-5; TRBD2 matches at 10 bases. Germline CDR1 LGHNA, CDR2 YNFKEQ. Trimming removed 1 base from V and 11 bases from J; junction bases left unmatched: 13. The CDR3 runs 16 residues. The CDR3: CASSQGSGRALGEQYF. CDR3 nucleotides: TGTGCCAGCAGCCAAGGGAGCGGGAGGGCCTTAGGTGAGCAGTACTTC.

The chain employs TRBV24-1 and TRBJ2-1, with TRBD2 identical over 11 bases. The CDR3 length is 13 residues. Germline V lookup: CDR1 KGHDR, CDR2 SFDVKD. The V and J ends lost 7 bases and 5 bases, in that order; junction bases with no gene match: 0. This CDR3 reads CATRGLADNEQFF. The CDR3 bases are TGTGCCACCAGGGGACTAGCGGACAATGAGCAGTTCTTC.

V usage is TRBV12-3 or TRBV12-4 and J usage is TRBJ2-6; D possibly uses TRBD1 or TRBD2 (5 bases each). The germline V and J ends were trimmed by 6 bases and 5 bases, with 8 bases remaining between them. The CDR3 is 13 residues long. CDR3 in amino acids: CASSPGRANVLTF. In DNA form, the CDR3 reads TGTGCCAGCAGCCCGGGACGGGCCAACGTCCTGACTTTC.

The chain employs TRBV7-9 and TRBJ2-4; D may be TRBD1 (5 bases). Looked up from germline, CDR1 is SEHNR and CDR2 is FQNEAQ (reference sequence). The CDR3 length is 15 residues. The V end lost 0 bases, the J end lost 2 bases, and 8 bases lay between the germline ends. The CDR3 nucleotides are TGTGCCAGCAGCTTAGCTGCAGGGCCCAAAAACATTCAGTACTTC. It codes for CASSLAAGPKNIQYF.

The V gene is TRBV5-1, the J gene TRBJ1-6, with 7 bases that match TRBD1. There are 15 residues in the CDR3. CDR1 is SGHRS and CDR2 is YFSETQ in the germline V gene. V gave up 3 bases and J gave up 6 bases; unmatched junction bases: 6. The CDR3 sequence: CASSSQTGTNSPLHF. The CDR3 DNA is TGCGCCAGCAGCTCCCAGACAGGGACTAATTCACCCCTCCACTTT.

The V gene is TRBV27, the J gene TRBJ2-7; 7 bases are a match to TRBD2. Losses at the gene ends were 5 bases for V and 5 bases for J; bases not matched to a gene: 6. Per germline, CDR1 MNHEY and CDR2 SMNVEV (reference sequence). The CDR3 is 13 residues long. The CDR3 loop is CASSPSGTNEQYF. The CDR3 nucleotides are TGTGCCAGCAGTCCATCCGGGACTAACGAGCAGTACTTC.

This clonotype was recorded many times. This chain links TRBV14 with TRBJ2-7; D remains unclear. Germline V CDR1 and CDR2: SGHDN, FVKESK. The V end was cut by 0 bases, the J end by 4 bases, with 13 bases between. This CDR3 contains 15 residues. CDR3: CASSQEASLRYEQYF. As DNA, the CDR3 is TGTGCCAGCAGCCAAGAAGCCTCCCTTAGGTACGAGCAGTACTTC.

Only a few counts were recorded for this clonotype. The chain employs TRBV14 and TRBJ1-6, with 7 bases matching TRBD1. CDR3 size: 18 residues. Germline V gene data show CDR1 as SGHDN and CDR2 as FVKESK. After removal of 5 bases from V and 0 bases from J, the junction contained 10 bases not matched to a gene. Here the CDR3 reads CASSSRTGVGSYNSPLHF. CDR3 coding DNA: TGTGCCAGCAGCTCCCGTACAGGGGTCGGCTCCTATAATTCACCCCTCCACTTT.

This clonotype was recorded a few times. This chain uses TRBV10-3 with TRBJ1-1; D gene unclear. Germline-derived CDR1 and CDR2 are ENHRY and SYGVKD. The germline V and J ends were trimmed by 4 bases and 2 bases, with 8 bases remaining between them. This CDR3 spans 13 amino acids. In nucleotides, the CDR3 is TGTGCCATCAGTGGTCCGGTTAACACTGAAGCTTTCTTT. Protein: CAISGPVNTEAFF.

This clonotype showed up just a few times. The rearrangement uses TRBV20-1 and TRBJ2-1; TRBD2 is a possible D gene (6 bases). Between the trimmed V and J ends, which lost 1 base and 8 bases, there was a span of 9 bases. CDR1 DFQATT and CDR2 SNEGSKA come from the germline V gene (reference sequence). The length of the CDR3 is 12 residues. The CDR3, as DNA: TGCAGTGCTAGAGCGGGGGTTGATGAGCAGTTCTTC. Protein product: CSARAGVDEQFF.

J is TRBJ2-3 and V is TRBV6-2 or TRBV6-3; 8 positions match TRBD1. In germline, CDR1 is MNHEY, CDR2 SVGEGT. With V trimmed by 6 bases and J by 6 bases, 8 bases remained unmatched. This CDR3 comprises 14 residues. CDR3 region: CASSDRGSLDTQYF. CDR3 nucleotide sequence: TGTGCCAGCAGCGACAGGGGCAGTTTGGATACGCAGTATTTT.

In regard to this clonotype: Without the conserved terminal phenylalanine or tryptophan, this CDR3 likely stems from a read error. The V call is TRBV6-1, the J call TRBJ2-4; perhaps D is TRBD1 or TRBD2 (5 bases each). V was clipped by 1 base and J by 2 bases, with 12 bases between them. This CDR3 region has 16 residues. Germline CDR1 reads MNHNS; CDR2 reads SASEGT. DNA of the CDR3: TGTGCCAGCAGTGAAGGGGGGATCCTTACCAAAAACATTCAGTACTTA. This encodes CASSEGGILTKNIQYL.

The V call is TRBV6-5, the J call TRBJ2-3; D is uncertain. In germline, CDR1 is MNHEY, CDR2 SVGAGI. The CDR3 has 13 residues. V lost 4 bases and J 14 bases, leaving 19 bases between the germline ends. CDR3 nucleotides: TGTGCCAGCAGTTCTCCAGCTAACAGATACGCGTATTTT. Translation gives CASSSPANRYAYF.

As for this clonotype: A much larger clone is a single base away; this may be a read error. CDR3 residues: CASSCSGDTQYF. The DNA for the CDR3 is TGTGCCAGCAGCTGTAGCGGAGATACGCAGTATTTT. The chain joins TRBV7-2 to TRBJ2-3, with a weak D call TRBD2 (6 bases). This CDR3 is 12 amino acids long. The V end was cut by 4 bases, the J end by 5 bases, with 7 bases between. The germline CDR1 and CDR2 sequences are SGHTA and FQGNSA.

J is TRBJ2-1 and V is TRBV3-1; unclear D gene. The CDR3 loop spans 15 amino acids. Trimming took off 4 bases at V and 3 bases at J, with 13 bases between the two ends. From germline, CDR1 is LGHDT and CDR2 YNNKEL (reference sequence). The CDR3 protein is CASSRRVIYYNEQFF. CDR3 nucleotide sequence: TGTGCCAGCAGCCGCCGCGTGATCTACTACAATGAGCAGTTCTTC.

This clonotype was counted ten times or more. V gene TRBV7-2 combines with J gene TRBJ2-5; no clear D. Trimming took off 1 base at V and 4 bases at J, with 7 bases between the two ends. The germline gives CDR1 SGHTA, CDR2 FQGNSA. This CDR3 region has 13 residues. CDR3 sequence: CASSLGSRETQYF. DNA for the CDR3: TGTGCCAGCAGCTTAGGGTCACGAGAGACCCAGTACTTC.

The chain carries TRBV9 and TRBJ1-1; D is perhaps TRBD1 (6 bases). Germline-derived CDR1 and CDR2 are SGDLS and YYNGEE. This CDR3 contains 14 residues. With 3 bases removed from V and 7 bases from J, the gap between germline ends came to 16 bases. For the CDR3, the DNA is TGTGCCAGCAGCGCCGCCGGGACATGGAGTGAAGCTTTCTTT. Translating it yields CASSAAGTWSEAFF.

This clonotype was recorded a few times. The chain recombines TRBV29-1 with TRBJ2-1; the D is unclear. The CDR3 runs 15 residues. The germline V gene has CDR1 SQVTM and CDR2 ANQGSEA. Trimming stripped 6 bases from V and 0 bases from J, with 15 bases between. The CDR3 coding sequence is TGCAGCGTGGCGACGGGCGATGGCTCCTACAATGAGCAGTTCTTC. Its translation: CSVATGDGSYNEQFF.

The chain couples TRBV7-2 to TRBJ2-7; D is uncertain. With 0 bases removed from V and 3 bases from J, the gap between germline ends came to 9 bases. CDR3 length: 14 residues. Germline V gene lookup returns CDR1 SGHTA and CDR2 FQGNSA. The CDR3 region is CASSLAVRNYEQYF. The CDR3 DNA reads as TGTGCCAGCAGCTTAGCGGTGAGGAACTACGAGCAGTACTTC. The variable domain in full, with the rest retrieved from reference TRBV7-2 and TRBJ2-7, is GAGVSQSPSNKVTEKGKDVELRCDPISGHTALYWYRQSLGQGLEFLIYFQGNSAPDKSGLPSDRFSAERTGGSVSTLTIQRTQQEDSAVYLCASSLAVRNYEQYFGPGTRLTVT.

The CDR3 reads CAIGQGNYEQYF. As DNA, the CDR3 is TGTGCCATTGGACAGGGGAACTACGAGCAGTACTTC. The chain uses TRBV6-2 or TRBV6-3 and TRBJ2-7; 9 positions match TRBD1. With 10 bases clipped from V and 3 bases from J, the junction kept 4 bases outside the gene matches. The CDR3 contains 12 residues. CDR1 MNHEY and CDR2 SVGEGT come from the germline V gene.

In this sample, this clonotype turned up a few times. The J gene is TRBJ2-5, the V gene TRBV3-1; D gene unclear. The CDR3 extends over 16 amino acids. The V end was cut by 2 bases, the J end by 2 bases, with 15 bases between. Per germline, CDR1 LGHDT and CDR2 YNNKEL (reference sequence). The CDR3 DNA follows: TGTGCCAGCAGCCAACCTGCCCACGGTCCTCAAGAGACCCAGTACTTC. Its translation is CASSQPAHGPQETQYF.

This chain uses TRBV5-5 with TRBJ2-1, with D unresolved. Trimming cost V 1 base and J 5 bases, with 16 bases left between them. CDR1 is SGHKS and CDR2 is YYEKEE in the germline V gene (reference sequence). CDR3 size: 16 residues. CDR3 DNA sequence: TGTGCCAGCAGCTTGAGGACCTCTCGATTCAACAATGAGCAGTTCTTC. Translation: CASSLRTSRFNNEQFF.

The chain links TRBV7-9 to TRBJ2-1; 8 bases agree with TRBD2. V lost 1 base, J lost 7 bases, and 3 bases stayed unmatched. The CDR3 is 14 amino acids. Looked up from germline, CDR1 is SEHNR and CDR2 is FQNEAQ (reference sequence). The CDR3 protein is CASSLEGGRNEQFF. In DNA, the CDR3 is TGTGCCAGCAGCTTAGAAGGCGGGAGGAATGAGCAGTTCTTC. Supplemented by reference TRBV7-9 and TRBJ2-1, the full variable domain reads DTGVSQNPRHKITKRGQNVTFRCDPISEHNRLYWYRQTLGQGPEFLTYFQNEAQLEKSRLLSDRFSAERPKGSFSTLEIQRTEQGDSAMYLCASSLEGGRNEQFFGPGTRLTVL.

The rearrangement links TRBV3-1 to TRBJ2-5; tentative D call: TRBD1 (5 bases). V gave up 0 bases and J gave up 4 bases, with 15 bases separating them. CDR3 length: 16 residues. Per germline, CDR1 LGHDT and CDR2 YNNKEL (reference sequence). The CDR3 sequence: CASSQDPRAVGETQYF. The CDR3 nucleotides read TGTGCCAGCAGCCAAGACCCCAGGGCGGTTGGAGAGACCCAGTACTTC.

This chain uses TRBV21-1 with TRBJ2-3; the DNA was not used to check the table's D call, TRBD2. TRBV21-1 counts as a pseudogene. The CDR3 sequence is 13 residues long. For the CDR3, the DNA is TGTGCCACACTAGCGGGGAGTCTGGATACGCAGTATTTT. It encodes CATLAGSLDTQYF.

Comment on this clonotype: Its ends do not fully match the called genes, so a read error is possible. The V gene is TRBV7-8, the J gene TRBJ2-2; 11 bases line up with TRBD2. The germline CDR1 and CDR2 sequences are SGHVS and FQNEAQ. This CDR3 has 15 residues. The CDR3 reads CASGPGLAVTGELFF. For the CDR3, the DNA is TGCGCCAGCGGCCCGGGACTAGCGGTCACCGGGGAGCTGTTTTTT. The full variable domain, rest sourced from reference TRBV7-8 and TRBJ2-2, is GAGVSQSPRYKVAKRGQDVALRCDPISGHVSLFWYQQALGQGPEFLTYFQNEAQLDKSGLPSDRFFAERPEGSVSTLKIQRTQQEDSAVYLCASGPGLAVTGELFFGEGSRLTVL.

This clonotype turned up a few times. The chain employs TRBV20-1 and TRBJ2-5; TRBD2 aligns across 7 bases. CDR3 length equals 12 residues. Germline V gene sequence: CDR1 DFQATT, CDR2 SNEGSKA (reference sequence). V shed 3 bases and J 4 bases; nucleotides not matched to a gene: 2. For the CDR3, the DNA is TGCAGTGCTAGGACTAGCTTAGAGACCCAGTACTTC. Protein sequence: CSARTSLETQYF.

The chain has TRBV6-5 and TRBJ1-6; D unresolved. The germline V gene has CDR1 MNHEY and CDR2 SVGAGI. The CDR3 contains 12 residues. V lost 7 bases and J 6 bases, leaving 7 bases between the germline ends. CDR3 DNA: TGTGCCAGCACAAATACTAATTCACCCCTCCACTTT. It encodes CASTNTNSPLHF.